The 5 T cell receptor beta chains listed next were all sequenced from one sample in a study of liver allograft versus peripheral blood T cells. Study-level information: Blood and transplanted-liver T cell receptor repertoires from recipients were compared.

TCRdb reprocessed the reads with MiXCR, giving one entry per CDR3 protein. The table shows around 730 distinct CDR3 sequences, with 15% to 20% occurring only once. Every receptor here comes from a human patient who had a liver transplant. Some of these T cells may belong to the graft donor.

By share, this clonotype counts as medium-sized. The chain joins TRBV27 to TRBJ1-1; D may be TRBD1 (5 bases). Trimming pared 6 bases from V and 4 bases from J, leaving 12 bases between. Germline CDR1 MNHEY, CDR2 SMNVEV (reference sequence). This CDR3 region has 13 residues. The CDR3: CASSYPGGTEAFF. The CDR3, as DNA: TGTGCCAGCAGCTACCCGGGGGGCACTGAAGCTTTCTTT.

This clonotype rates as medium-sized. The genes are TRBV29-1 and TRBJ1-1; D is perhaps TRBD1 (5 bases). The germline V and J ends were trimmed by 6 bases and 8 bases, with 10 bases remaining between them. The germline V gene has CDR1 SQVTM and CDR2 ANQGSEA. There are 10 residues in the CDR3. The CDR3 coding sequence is TGCAGCGTCGGGGCGTCGGAAGCTTTCTTT. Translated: CSVGASEAFF.

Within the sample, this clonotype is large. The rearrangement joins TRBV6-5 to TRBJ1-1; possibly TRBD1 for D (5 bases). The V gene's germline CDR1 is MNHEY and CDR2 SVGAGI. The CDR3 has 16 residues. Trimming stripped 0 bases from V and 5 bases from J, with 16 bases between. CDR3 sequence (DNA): TGTGCCAGCAGTTACTCGTCTGGGACGGAGAGTACTGAAGCTTTCTTT. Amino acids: CASSYSSGTESTEAFF.

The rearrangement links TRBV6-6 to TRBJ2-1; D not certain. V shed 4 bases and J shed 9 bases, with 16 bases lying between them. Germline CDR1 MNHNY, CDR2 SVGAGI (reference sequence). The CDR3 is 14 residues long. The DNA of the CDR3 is TGTGCCAGCAGTTGGGTAGGGTCAAGGAGTGAGCAGTTCTTC. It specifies CASSWVGSRSEQFF.

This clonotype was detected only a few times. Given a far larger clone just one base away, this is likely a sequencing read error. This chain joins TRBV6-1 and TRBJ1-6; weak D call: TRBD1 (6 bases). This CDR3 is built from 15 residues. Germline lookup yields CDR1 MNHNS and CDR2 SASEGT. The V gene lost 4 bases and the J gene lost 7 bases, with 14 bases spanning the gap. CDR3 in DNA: TGTGCCAGCAGTGGCCAGACAGGAGAGAATTCACCCCTCCACTTT. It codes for CASSGQTGENSPLHF.